These T cell receptor beta chains were read from a single sample in a study of T-cell reconstitution after alpha-beta-depleted transplantation in children. Each CDR3 protein is one row after TCRdb ran MiXCR on the PCR reads. The table has roughly 200,000 distinct CDR3 sequences, approximately 6.9% seen once; the top ten hold just over 5.5%. Sequenced material: PBMCs, taken before TCRalphabeta/CD19-depleted stem cell transplant. These receptors were collected from a boy aged 2-9 years with acute lymphoblastic leukemia, due to receive a stem cell transplant. The CDR3 runs from the conserved cysteine through the conserved F or W. Each record gives: D gene, clone size, J gene, V gene, CDR3 protein, CDR3 DNA. The D gene is left open where the match is weak. Only part of the rows carry a size: once, few, many, or a class if the clone is expanded.

D gene: .; clone size: many; J gene: TRBJ1-6; V gene: TRBV6-4; CDR3 protein: CASSADMFSPLHF; CDR3 DNA: TGTGCCAGCAGTGCCGACATGTTCTCACCCCTCCACTTT
D gene: TRBD1; clone size: many; J gene: TRBJ1-4; V gene: TRBV28; CDR3 protein: CASSWTGEKLFF; CDR3 DNA: TGTGCCAGCAGTTGGACAGGGGAAAAACTGTTTTTT
D gene: TRBD2; clone size: many; J gene: TRBJ2-7; V gene: TRBV30; CDR3 protein: CAWSVAGEGEQYF; CDR3 DNA: TGTGCCTGGAGTGTGGCGGGAGAGGGCGAGCAGTACTTC
D gene: TRBD2; clone size: many; J gene: TRBJ2-7; V gene: TRBV28; CDR3 protein: CASRGTSDAYEQYF; CDR3 DNA: TGTGCCAGCAGGGGAACTAGCGATGCCTACGAGCAGTACTTC
D gene: .; clone size: many; J gene: TRBJ1-1; V gene: TRBV11-2; CDR3 protein: CASSRISELQNTEAFF; CDR3 DNA: TGTGCCAGCAGCCGAATATCCGAGCTACAGAACACTGAAGCTTTCTTT
D gene: TRBD2; clone size: .; J gene: TRBJ2-7; V gene: TRBV28; CDR3 protein: CASSYRATSGSVPTYEQYF; CDR3 DNA: TGTGCCAGCAGCTACCGGGCGACTAGCGGGAGTGTCCCGACCTACGAGCAGTACTTC
D gene: .; clone size: many; J gene: TRBJ1-2; V gene: TRBV7-8; CDR3 protein: CASSLALGGNYGYTF; CDR3 DNA: TGTGCCAGCAGCTTAGCGTTAGGAGGGAACTATGGCTACACCTTC
D gene: TRBD1; clone size: few; J gene: TRBJ2-5; V gene: TRBV5-1; CDR3 protein: CASSTRQGSLGETQYF; CDR3 DNA: TGCGCCAGCAGCACCCGACAGGGATCCCTGGGAGAGACCCAGTACTTC
D gene: TRBD2; clone size: .; J gene: TRBJ2-1; V gene: TRBV14; CDR3 protein: CASSQVVAGGNEQFF; CDR3 DNA: TGTGCCAGCAGCCAAGTGGTGGCGGGAGGAAATGAGCAGTTCTTC
D gene: .; clone size: few; J gene: TRBJ2-3; V gene: TRBV20-1; CDR3 protein: CSARDPGSSTDTQYF; CDR3 DNA: TGCAGTGCTAGAGATCCGGGGTCTAGCACAGATACGCAGTATTTT
D gene: .; clone size: many; J gene: TRBJ2-3; V gene: TRBV30; CDR3 protein: CACLDGGPYTDTQYF; CDR3 DNA: TGTGCCTGCCTGGATGGGGGGCCTTACACAGATACGCAGTATTTT
D gene: TRBD1; clone size: .; J gene: TRBJ2-2; V gene: TRBV7-2; CDR3 protein: CASSPAPGPGDRGRVIGELFF; CDR3 DNA: TGTGCCAGCAGCCCCGCCCCCGGCCCGGGGGACAGGGGGCGCGTGATCGGGGAGCTGTTTTTT
D gene: TRBD2; clone size: few; J gene: TRBJ2-7; V gene: TRBV7-2; CDR3 protein: CASSLRASGPYEQYF; CDR3 DNA: TGTGCCAGCAGCTTACGGGCTAGCGGGCCCTACGAGCAGTACTTC
D gene: TRBD2; clone size: few; J gene: TRBJ2-7; V gene: TRBV5-5; CDR3 protein: CAAGLVVGEQYF; CDR3 DNA: TGTGCCGCGGGACTAGTGGTCGGCGAGCAGTACTTC
D gene: TRBD1; clone size: .; J gene: TRBJ2-3; V gene: TRBV5-6; CDR3 protein: CASSSGRTGVPDTQYF; CDR3 DNA: TGTGCCAGCAGCTCCGGTAGGACAGGGGTTCCAGATACGCAGTATTTT
D gene: .; clone size: many; J gene: TRBJ2-5; V gene: TRBV20-1; CDR3 protein: CSATSGVVEETQYF; CDR3 DNA: TGCAGTGCTACCAGCGGCGTCGTAGAGGAGACCCAGTACTTC
D gene: .; clone size: .; J gene: TRBJ1-5; V gene: TRBV7-8; CDR3 protein: CASSLDGRGNQPQHF; CDR3 DNA: TGTGCCAGCAGCTTAGATGGGCGCGGCAATCAGCCCCAGCATTTT
D gene: TRBD2; clone size: many; J gene: TRBJ2-1; V gene: TRBV18; CDR3 protein: CASSRTSGDNEQFF; CDR3 DNA: TGTGCCAGCTCCCGGACTAGCGGAGACAATGAGCAGTTCTTC
D gene: .; clone size: many; J gene: TRBJ2-5; V gene: TRBV12-3/TRBV12-4; CDR3 protein: CASRKGTSGSQETQYF; CDR3 DNA: TGTGCCAGCAGGAAAGGGACCAGCGGGTCACAAGAGACCCAGTACTTC
D gene: .; clone size: .; J gene: TRBJ1-1; V gene: TRBV27; CDR3 protein: CASSEYRENTEAFF; CDR3 DNA: TGTGCCAGCAGTGAATACAGGGAGAACACTGAAGCTTTCTTT
D gene: .; clone size: few; J gene: TRBJ1-1; V gene: TRBV6-1; CDR3 protein: CASSKAPGTNTEAFF; CDR3 DNA: TGTGCCAGCAGTAAAGCGCCCGGGACAAACACTGAAGCTTTCTTT
D gene: .; clone size: many; J gene: TRBJ1-5; V gene: TRBV28; CDR3 protein: CASSFGQSQPQHF; CDR3 DNA: TGTGCCAGCAGTTTTGGGCAGTCTCAGCCCCAGCATTTT
D gene: TRBD1; clone size: many; J gene: TRBJ2-2; V gene: TRBV29-1; CDR3 protein: CSVEGWAGGTGELFF; CDR3 DNA: TGCAGCGTCGAGGGGTGGGCAGGGGGCACCGGGGAGCTGTTTTTT
D gene: .; clone size: many; J gene: TRBJ2-2; V gene: TRBV3-1; CDR3 protein: CASRREAYTGELFF; CDR3 DNA: TGTGCCAGCAGAAGGGAGGCTTACACCGGGGAGCTGTTTTTT
D gene: .; clone size: many; J gene: TRBJ1-2; V gene: TRBV28; CDR3 protein: CASSLTGIYGYTF; CDR3 DNA: TGTGCCAGCAGTTTAACGGGGATCTATGGCTACACCTTC
D gene: .; clone size: .; J gene: TRBJ2-1; V gene: TRBV21-1; CDR3 protein: CASNYLLGDEQFF; CDR3 DNA: TGTGCCAGCAACTACCTACTCGGGGATGAGCAGTTCTTC
D gene: .; clone size: .; J gene: TRBJ2-7; V gene: TRBV7-9; CDR3 protein: CASSLGSTGRDEQYF; CDR3 DNA: TGTGCCAGCAGCTTAGGGTCCACAGGGAGGGACGAGCAGTACTTC
D gene: .; clone size: many; J gene: TRBJ2-7; V gene: TRBV7-2; CDR3 protein: CASSLDPSSYEQYF; CDR3 DNA: TGTGCCAGCAGCTTAGACCCGAGCTCCTACGAGCAGTACTTC
D gene: .; clone size: few; J gene: TRBJ1-2; V gene: TRBV28; CDR3 protein: CASSLTATYGYTF; CDR3 DNA: TGTGCCAGCAGTTTAACAGCCACCTATGGCTACACCTTC
D gene: .; clone size: many; J gene: TRBJ2-3; V gene: TRBV4-1; CDR3 protein: CASSQGRTGDTQYF; CDR3 DNA: TGCGCCAGCAGCCAGGGACGTACTGGGGATACGCAGTATTTT
D gene: .; clone size: .; J gene: TRBJ1-2; V gene: TRBV6-5; CDR3 protein: CASSYSRAGLGYTF; CDR3 DNA: TGTGCCAGCAGTTACTCGAGAGCAGGGCTCGGCTACACCTTC
D gene: .; clone size: few; J gene: TRBJ2-7; V gene: TRBV27; CDR3 protein: CASSLGRPYEQYF; CDR3 DNA: TGTGCCAGCAGTTTAGGTCGACCCTACGAGCAGTACTTC
D gene: .; clone size: few; J gene: TRBJ2-2; V gene: TRBV12-3/TRBV12-4; CDR3 protein: CASSSRRGDYTGELFF; CDR3 DNA: TGTGCCAGCAGTTCCCGTCGGGGAGACTACACCGGGGAGCTGTTTTTT
D gene: .; clone size: few; J gene: TRBJ1-2; V gene: TRBV30; CDR3 protein: CAWIGGANFYGYTF; CDR3 DNA: TGTGCCTGGATTGGCGGGGCAAACTTCTATGGCTACACCTTC
D gene: TRBD1; clone size: .; J gene: TRBJ2-7; V gene: TRBV28; CDR3 protein: CASSAPGQGSYEQYF; CDR3 DNA: TGTGCCAGCAGTGCCCCGGGACAGGGCTCCTACGAGCAGTACTTC
D gene: .; clone size: many; J gene: TRBJ2-1; V gene: TRBV6-1; CDR3 protein: CASSETGSWGEQFF; CDR3 DNA: TGTGCCAGCAGTGAAACAGGGAGTTGGGGTGAGCAGTTCTTC
D gene: .; clone size: few; J gene: TRBJ1-1; V gene: TRBV20-1; CDR3 protein: CSASTLDPSAEAFF; CDR3 DNA: TGCAGTGCTAGCACGCTCGATCCGTCAGCCGAAGCTTTCTTT
D gene: TRBD2; clone size: .; J gene: TRBJ2-3; V gene: TRBV15; CDR3 protein: CATSREQRGGSDTQYF; CDR3 DNA: TGTGCCACCAGCAGAGAGCAGCGGGGGGGCTCAGATACGCAGTATTTT
D gene: TRBD2; clone size: few; J gene: TRBJ2-5; V gene: TRBV4-2; CDR3 protein: CASSRGPSGIQETQYF; CDR3 DNA: TGTGCCAGCAGCCGAGGGCCTAGCGGGATCCAAGAGACCCAGTACTTC
D gene: .; clone size: .; J gene: TRBJ2-3; V gene: TRBV7-7; CDR3 protein: CASSKGLNTDTQYF; CDR3 DNA: TGTGCTAGCAGCAAAGGACTTAACACAGATACGCAGTATTTT